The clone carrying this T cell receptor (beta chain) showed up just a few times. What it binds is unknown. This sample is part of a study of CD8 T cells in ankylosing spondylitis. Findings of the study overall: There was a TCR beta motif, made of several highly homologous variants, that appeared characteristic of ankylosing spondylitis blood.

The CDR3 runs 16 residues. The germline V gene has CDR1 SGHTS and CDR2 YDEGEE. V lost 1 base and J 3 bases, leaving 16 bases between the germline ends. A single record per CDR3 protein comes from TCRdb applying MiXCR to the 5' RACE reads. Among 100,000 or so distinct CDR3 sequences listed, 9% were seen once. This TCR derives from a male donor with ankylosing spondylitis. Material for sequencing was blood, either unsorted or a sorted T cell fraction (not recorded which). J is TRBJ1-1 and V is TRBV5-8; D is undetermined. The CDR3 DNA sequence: TGTGCCAGCAGCTTGCGGGTCGTGGGTGAGGACACTGAAGCTTTCTTT. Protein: CASSLRVVGEDTEAFF.